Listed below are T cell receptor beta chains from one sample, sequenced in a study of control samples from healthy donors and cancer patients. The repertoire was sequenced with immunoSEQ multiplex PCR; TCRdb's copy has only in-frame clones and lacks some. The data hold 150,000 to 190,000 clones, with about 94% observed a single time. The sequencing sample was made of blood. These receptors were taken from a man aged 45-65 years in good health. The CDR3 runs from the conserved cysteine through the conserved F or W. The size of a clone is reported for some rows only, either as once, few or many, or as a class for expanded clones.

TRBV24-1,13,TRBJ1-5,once,CATSLSGNQPQHF
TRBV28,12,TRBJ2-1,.,CASRTSANEQFF
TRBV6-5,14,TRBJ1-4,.,CASSWSSGDEKLFF
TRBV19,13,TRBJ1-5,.,CASSTGLGQPQHF
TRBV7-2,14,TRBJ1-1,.,CASRYDIRNTEAFF
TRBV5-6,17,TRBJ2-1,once,CASSFAGPTSSYNEQFF
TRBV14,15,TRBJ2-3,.,CASNPGAGGTDTQYF
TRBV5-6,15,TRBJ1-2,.,CASSLGTHRANGYTF
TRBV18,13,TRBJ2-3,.,CASSPLAGDTQYF
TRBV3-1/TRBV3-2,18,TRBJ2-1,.,CASSPGTSGREGLNEQFF
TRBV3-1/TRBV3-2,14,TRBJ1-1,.,CASSQTSGQLGAFF
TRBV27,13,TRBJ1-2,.,CASSPTLNYGYTF
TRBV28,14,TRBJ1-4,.,CASSDRGRDEKLFF
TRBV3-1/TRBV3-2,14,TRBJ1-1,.,CASSQLTVPPAAFF
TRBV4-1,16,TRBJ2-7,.,CASSPSGGVFTYEQYF
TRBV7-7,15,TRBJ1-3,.,CASSASGGAGNTIYF
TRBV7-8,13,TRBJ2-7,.,CASSSLLADEQYF
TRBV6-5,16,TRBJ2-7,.,CASSSDWTASNYEQYF
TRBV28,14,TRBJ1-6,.,CASSSGQGRGPLHF
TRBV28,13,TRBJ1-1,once,CASTHRENTEAFF
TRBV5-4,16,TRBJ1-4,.,CASSPGPTGVNEKLFF
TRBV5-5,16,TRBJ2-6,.,CASSLGPDSGANVLTF
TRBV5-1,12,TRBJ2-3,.,CASSLDLDTQYF
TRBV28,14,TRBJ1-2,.,CASSLIKVTYGYTF
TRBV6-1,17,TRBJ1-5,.,CASSKGTGGWSNQPQHF
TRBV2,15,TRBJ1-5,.,CASSSPPGGNQPQHF
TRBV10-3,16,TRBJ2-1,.,CAISERTDSSYNEQFF
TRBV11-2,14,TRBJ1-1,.,CASRKQGTYREAFF
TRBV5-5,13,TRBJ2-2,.,CASSLLESGELFF
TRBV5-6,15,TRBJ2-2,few,CASSLEWGTGGELFF
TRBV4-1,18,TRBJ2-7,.,CASSQEGRGRDYPYEQYF
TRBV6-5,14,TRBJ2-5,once,CASSSHGGRETQYF
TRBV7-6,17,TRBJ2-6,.,CASSLRSRSSGANVLTF
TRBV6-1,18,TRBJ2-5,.,CASSEVAASGRAWETQYF
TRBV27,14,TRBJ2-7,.,CASSLYRHSYEQYF
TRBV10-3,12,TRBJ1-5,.,CAISEGDQPQHF
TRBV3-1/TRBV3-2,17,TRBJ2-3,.,CASSQHRTSGSTDTQYF
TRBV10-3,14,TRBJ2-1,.,CAISAGLAYNEQFF
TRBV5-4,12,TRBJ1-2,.,CASSQDIYGYTF
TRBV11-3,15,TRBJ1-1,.,CASSSSGGLNTEAFF
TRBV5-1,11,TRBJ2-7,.,CASSPGNEQYF
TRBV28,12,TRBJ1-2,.,CASMRSNYGYTF
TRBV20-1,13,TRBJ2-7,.,CSASVAGVREQYF
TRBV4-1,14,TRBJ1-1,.,CASSQGGGNTEAFF
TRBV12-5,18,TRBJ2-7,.,CASGLVLPPDSYPYEQYF
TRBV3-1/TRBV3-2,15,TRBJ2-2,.,CASSPGTGSTGELFF
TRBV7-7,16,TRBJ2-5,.,CASSSTSGTYQETQYF
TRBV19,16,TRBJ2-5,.,CASSLTGALQGETQYF
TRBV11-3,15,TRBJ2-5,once,CASSSNPGQQETQYF